These 21 T cell receptor beta chains were sequenced from one sample in a study of blood T cells in healthy people across ages. The authors ran a second PCR of about 6 to 12 cycles using a sample-barcoded 5' primer and a J-beta primer mix. MiXCR, applied by TCRdb to the 5' RACE reads, yields one record per CDR3 protein. This sample has 750,000 to 850,000 distinct CDR3 sequences, with roughly 25% found just once. This sample also belongs to another study, concerning T cells of mothers and their children.

The sequencing input was blood. These receptors were taken from a boy younger than 18 in good health.

This chain connects TRBV16 to TRBJ1-5; D unclear. In germline, CDR1 is KGHSY, CDR2 FQNENV. The CDR3 has 14 residues. The germline V and J ends were trimmed by 5 bases and 0 bases, with 8 bases remaining between them. The CDR3 region has the DNA TGTGCCAGCAGCGAAAACTATAGCAATCAGCCCCAGCATTTT. As protein: CASSENYSNQPQHF.

The rearrangement joins TRBV6-2 or TRBV6-3 to TRBJ2-7; D tentatively fits TRBD1 or TRBD2 (6 bases each). Germline CDR1 reads MNHEY; CDR2 reads SVGEGT. V dropped 4 bases and J dropped 5 bases, with 15 bases sitting between them. This CDR3 spans 14 amino acids. This CDR3 is CASSWSGGFNEQYF. The CDR3 bases are TGTGCCAGCAGTTGGTCCGGGGGCTTTAACGAGCAGTACTTC.

Concerning this clonotype: This may arise from a read error, as a much more abundant clone is one base away. The V gene is TRBV2, the J gene TRBJ1-3; possibly TRBD1 for D (6 bases). The CDR3 is 15 amino acids. Germline V lookup: CDR1 SNHLY, CDR2 FYNNEI. Written as DNA, the CDR3 is TGTGCCAGCCATTCAGGGGTTTTTTCTGGAAACACCTTATATTTT. It specifies CASHSGVFSGNTLYF.

The chain carries TRBV20-1 and TRBJ2-3; D assignment may be TRBD1 or TRBD2 (5 bases each). Germline CDR1 is DFQATT and CDR2 is SNEGSKA (reference sequence). Trimming stripped 0 bases from V and 6 bases from J, with 16 bases between. The CDR3 has 15 amino acids. The CDR3 region has the DNA TGCAGTGCTAGAGATCCCAGGGCGGGTTGGGATACGCAGTATTTT. Protein product: CSARDPRAGWDTQYF.

V gene TRBV6-6 combines with J gene TRBJ1-3; the D is unclear. The CDR3 sequence is 15 residues long. Per germline, CDR1 MNHNY and CDR2 SVGAGI (reference sequence). Trimming pared 5 bases from V and 0 bases from J, leaving 11 bases between. CDR3 in amino acids: CASSPATVSGNTIYF. DNA for the CDR3: TGTGCCAGCAGTCCAGCTACAGTCTCTGGAAACACCATATATTTT.

This clonotype showed up many times. The CDR3 DNA is TGTGCCATCAGTGATTCGGGGGCGGCCTACGAGCAGTACTTC. This sequence encodes CAISDSGAAYEQYF. The rearrangement links TRBV10-3 to TRBJ2-5; tentatively, D is TRBD1 or TRBD2 (6 bases each). The DNA end favors TRBJ2-7, so the J call may be wrong. CDR1 and CDR2 (germline): ENHRY, SYGVKD. CDR3 length: 14 amino acids.

The chain couples TRBV4-1 to TRBJ2-1, with 11 positions matching TRBD1. The J call may be in error: the DNA end matches TRBJ2-7 better. CDR1 and CDR2 from the germline V gene are MGHRA and YSYEKL. CDR3 size: 16 residues. CDR3 DNA sequence: TGCGCCAGCAGCCAAGGGGGACAGGGGGAAGACTACGAGCAGTACTTC. Translated, it gives CASSQGGQGEDYEQYF.

V is TRBV27 and J is TRBJ2-3; 8 positions agree with TRBD2. The germline V gene encodes CDR1 MNHEY and CDR2 SMNVEV (reference sequence). CDR3 length: 14 amino acids. J lost 2 bases, V lost 6 bases, and 4 bases had no gene match. CDR3: CASSGSGNTDTQYF. CDR3 DNA sequence: TGTGCCAGCAGCGGTAGCGGGAACACAGATACGCAGTATTTT.

The chain combines TRBV4-3 with TRBJ1-5, with D hard to call. V lost 0 bases, J lost 1 base, and 13 bases lay in between. The CDR3 has 17 amino acids. The V gene's germline CDR1 is LGHNA and CDR2 YSLEER. The CDR3 region has the DNA TGCGCCAGCAGCCAAGATCCCGTGGGCAACAGCAATCAGCCCCAGCATTTT. It yields the protein CASSQDPVGNSNQPQHF.

A few counts support this clonotype. The chain carries TRBV10-3 and TRBJ1-4; D not certain. The CDR3 runs 15 residues. V was clipped by 3 bases and J by 0 bases, with 8 bases between them. The germline V gene encodes CDR1 ENHRY and CDR2 SYGVKD. Here the CDR3 reads CAISDGISTNEKLFF. The CDR3 nucleotides are TGTGCCATCAGTGACGGCATCTCAACTAATGAAAAACTGTTTTTT.

In this sample, this clonotype turned up a few times. The chain carries TRBV29-1 and TRBJ2-1; D possibly corresponds to TRBD2 (5 bases). The CDR3 has 12 amino acids. Germline CDR1 SQVTM, CDR2 ANQGSEA. V lost 6 bases to trimming and J lost 9 bases, with 15 bases between them. The CDR3 region has the DNA TGCAGCGTGGCCGGGGTCAGAGGTGAGCAGTTCTTC. It is translated as CSVAGVRGEQFF.

This clonotype was observed a handful of times. J is TRBJ2-3 and V is TRBV6-6; tentative D call: TRBD1 (6 bases). Germline V CDR1 and CDR2: MNHNY, SVGAGI (reference sequence). The CDR3 has 16 amino acids. V lost 9 bases and J lost 2, with 21 bases in between. The CDR3 is CASFYRAGEFTDTQYF. DNA of the CDR3: TGTGCCAGTTTCTACAGGGCAGGGGAGTTCACAGATACGCAGTATTTT.

J is TRBJ2-3 and V is TRBV24-1; D may be TRBD2 (5 bases). The V end was cut by 3 bases, the J end by 5 bases, with 8 bases between. In germline, CDR1 is KGHDR, CDR2 SFDVKD. This CDR3 is built from 13 residues. The CDR3 coding sequence is TGTGCCACCAGTGATCGGACTCAAGATACGCAGTATTTT. Amino acid sequence: CATSDRTQDTQYF.

This CDR3 reads CASSPGIAYEQYF. CDR3 coding DNA: TGTGCCAGCTCACCAGGGATAGCCTACGAGCAGTACTTC. This chain connects TRBV18 to TRBJ2-7; D is uncertain. V was shortened by 2 bases and J by 2 bases, with 7 bases between the two germline ends. The CDR3 runs to 13 residues. CDR1 is KGHSH and CDR2 is LQKENI in the germline V gene.

This sequence joins TRBV29-1 and TRBJ1-4, with D possibly TRBD1 on 5 matching bases. CDR1 and CDR2 from the germline V gene are SQVTM and ANQGSEA. This CDR3 has 16 amino acids. Between the trimmed V and J ends, which lost 0 bases and 4 bases, there was a span of 15 bases. The CDR3 bases are TGCAGCGTTGAAGATCTTGGAACAGGCATTAATGAAAAACTGTTTTTT. Translated, it gives CSVEDLGTGINEKLFF.

This chain links TRBV5-1 with TRBJ1-5; 8 nucleotides match TRBD1. There are 16 residues in the CDR3. V lost 0 bases to trimming and J lost 1 base; unmatched junction nucleotides: 3. Germline V lookup: CDR1 SGHRS, CDR2 YFSETQ. The CDR3 DNA is TGCGCCAGCAGCTTGGGGGCAGGGGGCAGCAATCAGCCCCAGCATTTT. This encodes CASSLGAGGSNQPQHF.

This clonotype has a handful of counts. Germline and junction disagree at one end, which may indicate a read error. The chain joins TRBV28 to TRBJ1-4; TRBD1 matches at 7 bases. Germline V lookup: CDR1 MDHEN, CDR2 SYDVKM. CDR3 length: 14 amino acids. In DNA, the CDR3 is TGTGCCAGCAGTGTAGGGGGCCCGGACGAAAAACCGTTTTTT. It codes for CASSVGGPDEKPFF.

This clonotype was counted a few times. The J gene is TRBJ2-5, the V gene TRBV27, with TRBD2 identical over 7 bases. The J call may be wrong; the DNA end is better matched by TRBJ2-7. Germline CDR1 reads MNHEY; CDR2 reads SMNVEV (reference sequence). The CDR3 covers 17 residues. The CDR3 loop reads CASSSSGRGGSSYEQYF. For the CDR3, the DNA is TGTGCCAGCAGTTCGTCGGGAAGGGGCGGGAGCTCCTACGAGCAGTACTTC.

The V and J genes are TRBV21-1 and TRBJ1-1. TRBV21-1 is an annotated pseudogene. The CDR3 is 13 residues long. The CDR3 DNA follows: TGTGCCAGCAGCAGGCAACCGAACACTGAAGCTTTCTTT. Its translation: CASSRQPNTEAFF.

This clonotype appeared a few times. The chain joins TRBV7-2 to TRBJ2-5; 11 bases map to TRBD2. With 4 bases clipped from V and 4 bases from J, the junction kept 8 bases outside the gene matches. The CDR3 is 16 residues long. The germline V gene has CDR1 SGHTA and CDR2 FQGNSA. The DNA for the CDR3 is TGTGCCAGCAGCTCCCGACTAGCGGGGACGCGAGAGACCCAGTACTTC. Amino acid sequence: CASSSRLAGTRETQYF.

A few counts support this clonotype. The chain joins TRBV2 to TRBJ2-7, with D possibly TRBD1 on 6 matching bases. The germline gives CDR1 SNHLY, CDR2 FYNNEI. V was shortened by 5 bases and J by 2 bases, with 13 bases between the two germline ends. This CDR3 region has 14 residues. CDR3 sequence reads: CASSPRGFTYEQYF. For the CDR3, the DNA is TGTGCCAGCAGTCCCAGGGGATTTACCTACGAGCAGTACTTC.